This TCR beta chain is drawn from a study of blood T cell repertoires in COVID-19. Overall study context: Acute-phase and convalescent COVID-19 samples originated in the United States, Italy and Spain. PBMCs, B-cell-depleted T cells, or T cells provided the cDNA or gDNA that made up the material.

In the original analysis: Reference gene primer amplification gave nucleated cell count estimates. The table came from immunoSEQ multiplex PCR; TCRdb's copy has only in-frame clones and leaves some out. V and J calls and clone size are copied from that table; D and trimming were computed from the DNA. The table lists just under 60,000 clones, approximately 80% of them singletons. This clone was picked up a small number of times. The clonotype comes from a human donor in a cohort sampled during active COVID-19. Sequencing was done on a sample of peripheral blood.

This CDR3 is CASSYDAGSYEQYF. The CDR3 nucleotides are TGTGCCAGCAGTTACGATGCGGGCTCCTACGAGCAGTACTTC. The rearrangement uses TRBV6-2 or TRBV6-3 and TRBJ2-7; TRBD2 might be the D (5 bases). The V gene lost 2 bases and the J gene lost 0 bases, with 8 bases spanning the gap. Germline V CDR1 and CDR2: MNHEY, SVGEGT. The CDR3 extends over 14 amino acids.